The 12 T cell receptor beta chains presented below share a single source sample, sequenced in a study of blood T cell repertoires in COVID-19. Assay: immunoSEQ multiplex PCR; the TCRdb copy retains only in-frame clones and omits some. Of 200,000 to 250,000 clones detected, roughly 80% appear once; the ten largest clones hold less than 2.5%. The sample comprised peripheral blood. Receptors were obtained from a woman aged 55 to 70 with acute or convalescent COVID-19.

The chain carries TRBV7-8 and TRBJ1-4; possible D gene TRBD1, 5 bases. The CDR3 runs 14 residues. Germline CDR1 SGHVS, CDR2 FQNEAQ. V was trimmed by 5 bases and J by 7 bases, leaving 14 bases between them. The CDR3 nucleotides read TGTGCCAGCAGCCGTTTGGGGGGTGGTGAAAAACTGTTTTTT. Protein: CASSRLGGGEKLFF.

The V and J genes are TRBV6-5 and TRBJ1-1; 7 bases are a match to TRBD1. Germline values: CDR1 MNHEY, CDR2 SVGAGI. With 6 bases clipped from V and 4 bases from J, the junction kept 5 bases outside the gene matches. The CDR3 spans 13 residues. Written as DNA, the CDR3 is TGTGCCAGCAGACGACAGGGAATCACTGAAGCTTTCTTT. Protein: CASRRQGITEAFF.

V usage is TRBV7-8 and J usage is TRBJ1-2; TRBD1 matches 11 bases. This CDR3 region has 17 residues. Germline V gene sequence: CDR1 SGHVS, CDR2 FQNEAQ. The ends lost 5 bases at V and 3 bases at J; junction bases unmatched: 11. CDR3 sequence reads: CASSEGFGQGAYYGYTF. In DNA form, the CDR3 reads TGTGCCAGCAGCGAGGGGTTCGGACAGGGGGCTTACTATGGCTACACCTTC.

The chain links TRBV5-1 to TRBJ2-3; D not certain. This CDR3 spans 12 amino acids. With 7 bases removed from V and 5 bases from J, the gap between germline ends came to 11 bases. Germline V gene lookup returns CDR1 SGHRS and CDR2 YFSETQ. The CDR3 spells CASSSGGDTQYF. CDR3 coding DNA: TGCGCCAGCTCCTCCGGCGGAGATACGCAGTATTTT. Supplemented by reference TRBV5-1 and TRBJ2-3, the full variable domain reads KAGVTQTPRYLIKTRGQQVTLSCSPISGHRSVSWYQQTPGQGLQFLFEYFSETQRNKGNFPGRFSGRQFSNSRSEMNVSTLELGDSALYLCASSSGGDTQYFGPGTRLTVL.

The chain is built from TRBV18 and TRBJ1-6, with unresolved D. V lost 3 bases to trimming and J lost 0 bases, with 12 bases between them. This CDR3 comprises 17 residues. Germline lookup yields CDR1 KGHSH and CDR2 LQKENI. In DNA, the CDR3 is TGTGCCAGCTCACCCACTCTGGGCCTCTCCTATAATTCACCCCTCCACTTT. Translation: CASSPTLGLSYNSPLHF.

The V gene is TRBV10-3, the J gene TRBJ1-1, with a weak D call TRBD1 (6 bases). V lost 10 bases and J lost 4, with 13 bases in between. The CDR3 extends over 12 amino acids. Germline CDR1 and CDR2: ENHRY and SYGVKD. This CDR3 is CATEGGTTEAFF. CDR3 in DNA: TGTGCCACCGAGGGGGGGACCACTGAAGCTTTCTTT.

The chain employs TRBV7-8 and TRBJ1-5; 9 bases line up with TRBD1. Germline V gene data show CDR1 as SGHVS and CDR2 as FQNEAQ. This CDR3 comprises 14 residues. Trimming at V came to 5 bases and at J to 7 bases, leaving 6 bases not matched to a gene. DNA for the CDR3: TGTGCCAGCAGCCTACACAGGGGGCCCCAGCCCCAGCATTTT. As protein: CASSLHRGPQPQHF.

V gene TRBV3-1 (or the pseudogene TRBV3-2) combines with J gene TRBJ2-1; D remains ambiguous. This CDR3 is 13 amino acids long. Trimming pared 0 bases from V and 6 bases from J, leaving 6 bases between. Germline V gene sequence: CDR1 LGHDT, CDR2 YNNKEL (reference sequence). The chain's CDR3 is CASSQDNGNEQFF. Written as DNA, the CDR3 is TGTGCCAGCAGCCAAGATAACGGCAATGAGCAGTTCTTC.

The chain combines TRBV2 with TRBJ1-4; 7 bases agree with TRBD1. V trimming: 6 bases; J trimming: 2 bases; junction bases outside the gene matches: 3. The CDR3 sequence is 14 residues long. Germline CDR1 and CDR2: SNHLY and FYNNEI. CDR3 protein: CASREQGTNEKLFF. The CDR3 nucleotides are TGTGCCAGCAGAGAACAGGGGACTAATGAAAAACTGTTTTTT.

This clone was picked up one time. V is TRBV12-3 or TRBV12-4 and J is TRBJ2-1; 9 bases map to TRBD2. V lost 6 bases, J lost 6 bases, and 3 bases stayed unmatched. This CDR3 spans 13 amino acids. The CDR3, as DNA: TGTGCCAGCAGGACTAGCGGAGTCAATGAGCAGTTCTTC. Its protein is CASRTSGVNEQFF.

This chain links TRBV30 with TRBJ1-1, with TRBD1 as a possible D gene (5 bases). Germline V gene data show CDR1 as GTSNPN and CDR2 as SVGIG (reference sequence). The ends were cut back, 4 bases at V and 5 bases at J, with 14 bases in the middle. This CDR3 has 13 residues. CDR3 protein: CAWTSSGRTEAFF. The CDR3 nucleotides read TGTGCCTGGACTTCGTCAGGGCGGACTGAAGCTTTCTTT.

This clone was seen once. This same CDR3 is encoded by further DNA sequences in the sample. This rearrangement joins TRBV5-4 to TRBJ2-1; the match to TRBD1 covers 7 bases. The CDR3 covers 15 residues. The ends lost 2 bases at V and 2 bases at J; junction bases unmatched: 4. The germline gives CDR1 SGHNT, CDR2 YYREEE (reference sequence). CDR3 residues: CASSFPQGPYNEQFF. In DNA, the CDR3 is TGTGCCAGCAGCTTCCCACAGGGGCCCTACAATGAGCAGTTCTTC.